A selection of T cell receptor beta chains follows, all from one sample in a study of cytomegalovirus exposure and HLA in healthy donors. Using immunoSEQ multiplex PCR, the repertoire was profiled, and TCRdb retains in-frame clones only, with some absent. Its table lists some 200,000 clones. Sample: PBMCs. The receptor set was obtained from a man aged 30 to 45 in good health and CMV-seronegative. CDR3s leave out the opening cysteine and the closing phenylalanine or tryptophan.

j_call v_call cdr3_aa
TRBJ1-4 TRBV27 ASSSWTGGNEKLF
TRBJ2-7 TRBV7-8 ASSITRQGRYEQY
TRBJ2-7 TRBV30 AWSMGGYEQY
TRBJ1-2 TRBV7-2 ASSLGPANYGYT
TRBJ1-1 TRBV29-1 SVEEGADTEAF
TRBJ2-3 TRBV28 ASSSQLTGGDTQY
TRBJ1-3 TRBV4-1 ASSQERVGGNSGNTIY
TRBJ2-5 TRBV21-1 AIPGELAGEQETQY
TRBJ2-2 TRBV5-1 ASSRTALNTGELF
TRBJ1-1 TRBV6-5 ASSPDRDQLGAF
TRBJ1-4 TRBV29-1 SVEDHRNEKLF
TRBJ2-7 TRBV5-4 ASSRDRGGEQY
TRBJ1-1 TRBV18 ASSPAGTGTTEAF
TRBJ2-2 TRBV4-2 ASSVPYGHGELF
TRBJ2-7 TRBV9 ASSVGQFSSYEQY
TRBJ2-5 TRBV7-2 ASSRLAGSGTQY
TRBJ1-1 TRBV9 ASSAFGTEAF
TRBJ2-2 TRBV18 ASSPPGQGNTGELF
TRBJ2-2 TRBV7-9 ASSLQKTGELF
TRBJ1-2 TRBV30 AWIAASYGYT
TRBJ2-5 TRBV7-9 ASSAQRESLQETQY
TRBJ2-3 TRBV6-5 ASSYSRETTSDTQY
TRBJ1-2 TRBV7-9 ASSLEIAAGGFGYT
TRBJ2-1 TRBV27 ASSSLAGGNEQF
TRBJ2-5 TRBV10-2 ASSRIAGGRETQY
TRBJ1-3 TRBV18 ASSPPLLEDRGQWTSGNTIY
TRBJ2-4 TRBV7-9 ASSSKAGLGIVDKNIQY
TRBJ2-1 TRBV11-3 ASSPPGGGSYNEQF
TRBJ1-1 TRBV6-5 ASSRDSLNTEAF
TRBJ1-6 TRBV27 ASSFVSSYNSPLH
TRBJ2-7 TRBV14 ASSQDLRPTGTYEQY
TRBJ2-2 TRBV27 ASKLHGTGVNTGELF
TRBJ2-2 TRBV5-4 ASSFPGTGELF
TRBJ2-1 TRBV9 ASSVEAETGQF
TRBJ2-1 TRBV12-5 ASGLVQGGYNEQF
TRBJ1-2 TRBV28 AGATLNYGYT
NA TRBV5-6 ASSVDYEQY
TRBJ2-1 TRBV9 ASSVPGGHEQF
TRBJ1-1 TRBV15 ATSKGVSISGEAF
TRBJ2-5 TRBV27 ASSFLAGEETQY
TRBJ2-7 TRBV12-5 ASGSGQGANEQY
TRBJ2-2 TRBV2 ASMLSGNTGELF
TRBJ1-5 TRBV28 ASSWAQGAGQPQH
TRBJ2-7 TRBV30 AWSSGTGIHEQY
TRBJ1-4 TRBV5-6 ASSSGLDEKLF
TRBJ2-7 TRBV7-2 ASSLHGTGEGKQY
TRBJ2-1 TRBV7-9 ASSLPAPSYNEQF
TRBJ2-1 TRBV7-2 ASSIPGLAHYNEQF
TRBJ1-1 TRBV2 ASSGQGKGSDTEAF